A selection of T cell receptor beta chains follows, all from one sample in a study of cytomegalovirus exposure and HLA in healthy donors. Method: immunoSEQ multiplex PCR; TCRdb's copy keeps in-frame clones and lacks some. The sample includes more than 95,000 clones, 8.5% to 10% of them seen just once. Sequencing was performed on PBMCs. These TCRs come from a man aged 25 to 40 in good health and CMV-seronegative. Both conserved end residues are part of each CDR3. A D gene is named only where the DNA matches it firmly. Size tells how often a clone was seen (once, few, many) or the class of an expanded clone, and some rows leave it out.

>TRBJ1-3|TRBV5-1|few|.
TGCGCCAGCAGCCTGGCCGGGGTTGGAAACACCATATATTTT
CASSLAGVGNTIYF
>TRBJ2-1|TRBV19|.|.
TGTGCCAGTAGACTACCGGGACATAACTCCTACAATGAGCAGTTCTTC
CASRLPGHNSYNEQFF
>TRBJ1-1|TRBV12-5|.|.
TGTGCTAGTGGTTTACTGGGGGGCACTGAAGCTTTCTTT
CASGLLGGTEAFF
>TRBJ2-6|TRBV10-3|few|.
TGTGCCATCAGTGAGAGGGGGGGGGCGTTCGTATCTGGGGCCAACGTCCTGACTTTC
CAISERGGAFVSGANVLTF
>TRBJ2-5|TRBV7-9|.|TRBD2
TGTGCCAGCAGCTTAAGCGGGGGTCCCGGGGAGACCCAGTACTTC
CASSLSGGPGETQYF
>TRBJ1-5|TRBV29-1|few|.
TGCAGCGTTTGGGGGGAGAATCAGCCCCAGCATTTT
CSVWGENQPQHF
>TRBJ2-3|TRBV4-1|few|TRBD2
TGCGCCAGCAGCCAAGTTAGCGGGAGGGCCGGAGATACGCAGTATTTT
CASSQVSGRAGDTQYF
>TRBJ1-4|TRBV27|few|TRBD1
TGTGCCAGCAGACACAGGGGGCCCAATGAAAAACTGTTTTTT
CASRHRGPNEKLFF
>TRBJ1-2|TRBV19|few|.
TGTGCCAGTAACCTCGTAAGCGTTAACTATGGCTACACCTTC
CASNLVSVNYGYTF
>TRBJ2-7|TRBV7-9|few|.
TGTGCCAGCAGCTTAGCAGTCAGGTACTACGAGCAGTACTTC
CASSLAVRYYEQYF
>TRBJ1-2|TRBV9|.|TRBD1
TGTGCCAGCAGCGCGACAGGGGATGGAGGCTACACCTTC
CASSATGDGGYTF
>TRBJ2-7|TRBV9|.|.
TGTGCCAGCAGCGTAGAGTGGGCTAATTACGAGCAGTACTTC
CASSVEWANYEQYF
>TRBJ2-3|TRBV27|.|TRBD2
TGTGCCAGCAGTTTCCTCCGGACTAGCGGGGGCACAGATACGCAGTATTTT
CASSFLRTSGGTDTQYF
>TRBJ2-7|TRBV5-1|few|.
TGCGCCAGCAGCTTGGATACGGGTCAGACCTACGAGCAGTACTTC
CASSLDTGQTYEQYF
>TRBJ2-5|TRBV28|few|.
TGTGCCAGCAGTGATTGGCCGGGGAACCAAGAGACCCAGTACTTC
CASSDWPGNQETQYF
>TRBJ1-2|TRBV27|.|.
TGTGCCAGCAGTTTATCGGGCAGGGCGGTAGGCTACACCTTC
CASSLSGRAVGYTF
>TRBJ1-2|TRBV30|few|TRBD1
TGTGCCGGACAGGGAGGAGAGGTCTATGGCTACACCTTC
CAGQGGEVYGYTF
>TRBJ2-5|TRBV7-9|few|TRBD1
TGTGCCAGCAGCCGTGGACAGGGGCTAAACCAAGAGACCCAGTACTTC
CASSRGQGLNQETQYF
>TRBJ2-3|TRBV19|few|TRBD2
TGTGCCAGTAGTAGACTAGCGGGGGGGCCGGATACGCAGTATTTT
CASSRLAGGPDTQYF
>TRBJ1-5|TRBV28|.|TRBD1
TGTGCCAGCAGTATTCTCAGGGGGCTGTTGAGCAATCAGCCCCAGCATTTT
CASSILRGLLSNQPQHF
>TRBJ1-1|TRBV5-5|few|TRBD1
TGTGCCAGCAGTACTGCCGGGACAGCAACGCGGTTCACTGAAGCTTTCTTT
CASSTAGTATRFTEAFF
>TRBJ1-2|TRBV18|.|.
TGTGCCAGCTCACCGATGGGACAACAAGGCTATGGCTACACCTTC
CASSPMGQQGYGYTF
>TRBJ2-5|TRBV18|.|TRBD1
TGTGCCAGCTCACCTCCAGGGGGCCGGGAGACCCAGTACTTC
CASSPPGGRETQYF
>TRBJ1-4|TRBV18|.|.
TGTGCCAGCTCACCCGCCCAGGTCGGAACTAATGAAAAACTGTTTTTT
CASSPAQVGTNEKLFF
>TRBJ2-1|TRBV19|.|.
TGTGCCAGTAGTTCTAGGAGTGAGCAGTTCTTC
CASSSRSEQFF
>TRBJ2-2|TRBV4-1|.|.
TGCGCCAGCAGCCCCGAAGGTGCGGGTGACACCGGGGAGCTGTTTTTT
CASSPEGAGDTGELFF
>TRBJ2-3|TRBV12-5|.|TRBD2
TGTGCTAGTGGTTTGGCCCTCGCGGCGGGGGAAGCAGATACGCAGTATTTT
CASGLALAAGEADTQYF
>TRBJ2-7|TRBV9|.|TRBD2
TGTGCCAGCAGCGATGGGGGGGGATTCTACGAGCAGTACTTC
CASSDGGGFYEQYF
>TRBJ2-1|TRBV7-2|.|.
TGTGCCAGCAGCCGTGTGGGGACAAATCTCCACAATGAGCAGTTCTTC
CASSRVGTNLHNEQFF
>TRBJ2-2|TRBV7-9|few|.
TGTGCCAGCAGCTTAGCGGCGGAGCAGGGGCTGGGCACCGGGGAGCTGTTTTTT
CASSLAAEQGLGTGELFF
>TRBJ2-7|TRBV5-8|.|.
TGTGCCAGCAGCATTTGGGTCGGGGGGCTGAAGCACGAGCAGTACTTC
CASSIWVGGLKHEQYF
>TRBJ2-5|TRBV27|.|.
TGTGCCAGCAGCCTCGGACAGGGAGGGGAGACCCAGTACTTC
CASSLGQGGETQYF
>TRBJ1-5|TRBV9|.|TRBD1
TGTGCCAGCAGCGTGGGACAGGGGATCAATCAGCCCCAGCATTTT
CASSVGQGINQPQHF
>TRBJ1-1|TRBV7-2|few|.
TGTGCCAGCAGCTTACAGGTGGTGAACACTGAAGCTTTCTTT
CASSLQVVNTEAFF
>TRBJ1-5|TRBV4-3|.|.
TGCGCCAGCAGCCAAGATATGGGGGGTTTCGCCCAGCATTTT
CASSQDMGGFAQHF
>TRBJ1-1|TRBV4-1|few|.
TGCGCCAGCAGCCAAGATAGGCGCAGCGCGGGCACTGAAGCTTTCTTT
CASSQDRRSAGTEAFF
>TRBJ1-1|TRBV11-2|few|.
TGTGCCAGCAGCCATTCGCGGCGTCGCACTGAAGCTTTCTTT
CASSHSRRRTEAFF
>TRBJ2-6|TRBV28|few|TRBD2
TGTGCCAGCAGTTTCCCCGGGAGGGAGGGCGGGGCCAACGTCCTGACTTTC
CASSFPGREGGANVLTF
>TRBJ2-7|TRBV6-1|few|TRBD1
TGTGCCAGCAGGGGGGACAGATACGAGCAGTACTTC
CASRGDRYEQYF
>TRBJ2-7|TRBV7-6|.|TRBD1
TGTGCCAGCAGCCGGGGACAGGGTGGGTACGAGCAGTACTTC
CASSRGQGGYEQYF
>TRBJ2-1|TRBV7-8|.|.
TGTGCCAGCAGCTCCCGGGTAGTCAAATACAATGAGCAGTTCTTC
CASSSRVVKYNEQFF
>TRBJ2-3|TRBV10-1|few|.
TGCGCCAGCAGTGAAGGCGCTTTTTCTAGGGATACGCAGTATTTT
CASSEGAFSRDTQYF
>TRBJ1-1|TRBV19|.|.
TGTGCCAGTAGTATAGGTGGCGGAAACACTGAAGCTTTCTTT
CASSIGGGNTEAFF
>TRBJ2-3|TRBV19|few|TRBD2
TGTGCCAGTAGTACCCCCCCTAGCGGGAGTCAAAATACGCAGTATTTT
CASSTPPSGSQNTQYF
>TRBJ2-4|TRBV18|.|TRBD2
TGTGCCAGCTCACCACCGGCTAGCGGGAGGGCCGGATCCAAAAACATTCAGTACTTC
CASSPPASGRAGSKNIQYF
>TRBJ1-2|TRBV9|.|.
TGTGCCAGCAGCGTGGGGGGGGCGGATGGCTACACCTTC
CASSVGGADGYTF
>TRBJ1-4|TRBV7-2|.|TRBD1
TGTGCCAGCAGCGCGGCCGGGACAGGAGGGGAAAAACTGTTTTTT
CASSAAGTGGEKLFF
>TRBJ1-5|TRBV6-1|few|.
TGTGCCAGCAGTGAAGGTGGCGGTTTCCTCAATCAGCCCCAGCATTTT
CASSEGGGFLNQPQHF